This T cell receptor (beta chain) originates from a study of T cell repertoires in cytomegalovirus infection. Study in general: Indications of both CMV infection and matching HLA type were provided by public TCR beta signatures.

TCRdb independently ran MiXCR on the reads; one entry per CDR3 protein. The repertoire holds 700,000 to 900,000 distinct CDR3 sequences, with 29% as singletons. Concerning this clonotype itself: The antigen remains unidentified.

Looked up from germline, CDR1 is MNHNS and CDR2 is SASEGT. J was trimmed by 4 bases and V by 7 bases; bases with no gene match: 18. The CDR3 has 17 amino acids. The TCR sequence derives from a human donor in good health (CMV status not recorded). Some clones in this sample may be carry-over from other donors' samples. Sequencing was performed on cultured CD8+ T cells from PBMCs, taken from culture after CMV antigen stimulation. This rearrangement joins TRBV6-1 to TRBJ1-2, with TRBD1 matching over 7 bases. The CDR3 region is CASTGMGDRGFVYGYTF. CDR3 bases: TGTGCCAGCACCGGAATGGGGGACAGAGGATTTGTCTATGGCTACACCTTC.